Below are 11 T cell receptor beta chains sequenced from a single sample in a study of T cells in Graves' hyperthyroidism and ophthalmopathy. Amplified regions were TCR beta CDR3 sequences from RNA transcripts. A first-round RT-PCR of the TCR CDR3 used the HTBI primer set. TCRdb redid the calling of the multiplex PCR reads with MiXCR, one entry per CDR3 protein. The sample includes approximately 200,000 distinct CDR3 sequences, around 20% seen only once; the top ten take 44%. The material sequenced was blood. These receptors originate from a man between 40 and 49 years old with Graves' hyperthyroidism.

This clonotype showed up many times. The DNA for the CDR3 is TGTGCCAGCAGTCCCCCCCGGGGCCCCTCTGGAAACACCATATATTTT. The encoded protein is CASSPPRGPSGNTIYF. The rearrangement links TRBV28 to TRBJ1-3; possibly TRBD1 for D (5 bases). Trimming removed 5 bases at V and 0 bases at J, with 14 bases between. The CDR3 loop spans 16 amino acids. Germline V gives CDR1 MDHEN, CDR2 SYDVKM.

This clonotype was seen at least ten times. The V and J genes are TRBV12-3 or TRBV12-4 and TRBJ1-1; 7 positions match TRBD1. V trimming: 7 bases; J trimming: 4 bases; junction bases outside the gene matches: 0. The CDR3 extends over 11 amino acids. CDR3 amino acids: CASNRGTEAFF. The CDR3 region has the DNA TGTGCCAGCAACAGGGGCACTGAAGCTTTCTTT.

This clonotype was counted at least ten times. The genes are TRBV12-3 or TRBV12-4 and TRBJ2-7; D is ambiguous. CDR3 length: 12 residues. V gave up 2 bases and J gave up 6 bases, with 8 bases separating them. The CDR3 nucleotides are TGTGCCAGCAGTTTAAGGGTCTCCGAGCAGTACTTC. Protein product: CASSLRVSEQYF.

This clonotype has a handful of counts. The chain is built from TRBV9 and TRBJ2-7; 7 bases are a match to TRBD1. Trimming took 4 bases from V and 2 from J; bases not matched to a gene: 12. This CDR3 spans 16 amino acids. The V gene's germline CDR1 is SGDLS and CDR2 YYNGEE. The CDR3 spells CASSINDRASTYEQYF. CDR3 in DNA: TGTGCCAGCAGCATAAACGACAGGGCCTCTACCTACGAGCAGTACTTC. Using reference TRBV9 and TRBJ2-7 for the parts outside the CDR3, the full variable domain is DSGVTQTPKHLITATGQRVTLRCSPRSGDLSVYWYQQSLDQGLQFLIQYYNGEERAKGNILERFSAQQFPDLHSELNLSSLELGDSALYFCASSINDRASTYEQYFGPGTRLTVT.

This clonotype was seen ten or more times. The chain recombines TRBV28 with TRBJ2-7, with D unclear. CDR1 and CDR2 from the germline V gene are MDHEN and SYDVKM. V was clipped by 3 bases and J by 0 bases, with 9 bases between them. This CDR3 is 14 amino acids long. The CDR3 loop reads CASSFNPYSYEQYF. CDR3 DNA sequence: TGTGCCAGCAGTTTCAATCCTTACTCCTACGAGCAGTACTTC.

The CDR3 loop reads CASNEGGPSGNTIYF. In DNA, the CDR3 is TGTGCCAGCAACGAGGGAGGGCCCTCTGGAAACACCATATATTTT. V and J are TRBV6-2 or TRBV6-3 and TRBJ1-3; D call uncertain. CDR1 is MNHEY, CDR2 SVGEGT, per germline. CDR3 size: 15 residues. V was cut by 7 bases and J by 0 bases, with 13 bases left in between.

The chain combines TRBV29-1 with TRBJ1-1, with a tentative D call TRBD1 (6 bases). Trimming took 6 bases from V and 3 from J, leaving 11 bases between them. This CDR3 has 12 amino acids. CDR1 SQVTM and CDR2 ANQGSEA come from the germline V gene. This CDR3 is CSVHDRYTEAFF. The CDR3 DNA is TGCAGCGTACACGACAGGTACACTGAAGCTTTCTTT.

This clonotype occurred a few times. This chain's CDR3 is CASSLVAGMGTEAFF. The DNA for the CDR3 is TGTGCCAGCAGCTTGGTCGCAGGGATGGGCACTGAAGCTTTCTTT. This chain joins TRBV5-4 and TRBJ1-1; the D gene is possibly TRBD1 (5 bases). Germline V gene data show CDR1 as SGHNT and CDR2 as YYREEE (reference sequence). The CDR3 extends over 15 amino acids. The V gene lost 0 bases and the J gene lost 4 bases, with 13 bases spanning the gap.

V and J are TRBV9 and TRBJ2-5; D uncertain. This CDR3 contains 14 residues. Trimming removed 4 bases at V and 1 base at J, with 11 bases between. CDR1 and CDR2 from the germline V gene are SGDLS and YYNGEE. CDR3 amino acids: CASSQSRSQETQYF. In DNA form, the CDR3 reads TGTGCCAGCAGCCAAAGCCGGTCCCAAGAGACCCAGTACTTC. Full variable domain (remainder filled in from reference TRBV9 and TRBJ2-5): DSGVTQTPKHLITATGQRVTLRCSPRSGDLSVYWYQQSLDQGLQFLIQYYNGEERAKGNILERFSAQQFPDLHSELNLSSLELGDSALYFCASSQSRSQETQYFGPGTRLLVL.

This clonotype was found many times. The chain carries TRBV6-5 and TRBJ1-1; D is unclear. Trimming removed 6 bases from V and 4 bases from J, with 18 bases in between. The CDR3 spans 15 residues. CDR1 and CDR2 from the germline V gene are MNHEY and SVGAGI. The CDR3, as DNA: TGTGCCAGCAGCCGCACAGACGGTAGTGGCACTGAAGCTTTCTTT. As protein: CASSRTDGSGTEAFF.

This clonotype showed up just a few times. CDR3 bases: TGTGCCACCAGCAGGGGGGCCTCGTCCTTAGTGGGTGAGCAGTTCTTC. This sequence encodes CATSRGASSLVGEQFF. This sequence joins TRBV15 and TRBJ2-1; maybe TRBD1 (6 bases). Germline CDR1 LNHNV, CDR2 YYDKDF (reference sequence). Trimming cost V 3 bases and J 9 bases, with 21 bases left between them. CDR3 length: 16 residues.